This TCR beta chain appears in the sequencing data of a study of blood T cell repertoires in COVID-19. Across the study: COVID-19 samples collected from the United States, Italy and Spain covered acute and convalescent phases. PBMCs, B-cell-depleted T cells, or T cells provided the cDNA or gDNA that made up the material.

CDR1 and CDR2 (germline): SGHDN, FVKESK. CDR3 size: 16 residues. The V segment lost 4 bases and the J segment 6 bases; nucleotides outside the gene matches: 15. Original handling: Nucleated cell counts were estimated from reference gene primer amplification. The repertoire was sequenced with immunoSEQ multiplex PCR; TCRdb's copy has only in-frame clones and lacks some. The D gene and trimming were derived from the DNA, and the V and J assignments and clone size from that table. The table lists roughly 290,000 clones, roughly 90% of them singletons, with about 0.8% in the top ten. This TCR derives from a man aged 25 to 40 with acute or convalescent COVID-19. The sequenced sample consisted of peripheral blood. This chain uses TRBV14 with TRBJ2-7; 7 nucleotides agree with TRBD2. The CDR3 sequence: CASSRGTIAGEREQYF. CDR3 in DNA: TGTGCCAGCAGCCGGGGCACAATTGCGGGAGAACGCGAGCAGTACTTC. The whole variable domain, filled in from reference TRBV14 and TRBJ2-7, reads EAGVTQFPSHSVIEKGQTVTLRCDPISGHDNLYWYRRVMGKEIKFLLHFVKESKQDESGMPNNRFLAERTGGTYSTLKVQPAELEDSGVYFCASSRGTIAGEREQYFGPGTRLTVT.